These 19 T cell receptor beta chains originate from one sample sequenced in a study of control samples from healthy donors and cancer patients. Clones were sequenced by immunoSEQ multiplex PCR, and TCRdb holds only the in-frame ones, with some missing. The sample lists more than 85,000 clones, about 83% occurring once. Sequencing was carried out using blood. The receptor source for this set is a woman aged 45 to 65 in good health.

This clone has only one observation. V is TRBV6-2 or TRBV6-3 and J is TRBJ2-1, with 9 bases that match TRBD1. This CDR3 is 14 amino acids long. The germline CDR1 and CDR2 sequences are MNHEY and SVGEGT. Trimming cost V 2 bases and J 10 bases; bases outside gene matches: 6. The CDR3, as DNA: TGTGCCAGCAGTTACCCCCGGGACAGGGCAGAGCAGTTCTTC. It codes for CASSYPRDRAEQFF.

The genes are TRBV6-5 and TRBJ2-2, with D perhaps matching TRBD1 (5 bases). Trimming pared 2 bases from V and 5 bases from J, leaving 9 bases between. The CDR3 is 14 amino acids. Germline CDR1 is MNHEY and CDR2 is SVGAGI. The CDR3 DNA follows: TGTGCCAGCAGTTACCAGGGTTTGACCGGGGAGCTGTTTTTT. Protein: CASSYQGLTGELFF.

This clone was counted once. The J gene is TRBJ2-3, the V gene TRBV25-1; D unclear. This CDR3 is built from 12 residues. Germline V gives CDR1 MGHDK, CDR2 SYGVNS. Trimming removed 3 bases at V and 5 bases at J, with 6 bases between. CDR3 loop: CASSDDRDTQYF. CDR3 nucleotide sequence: TGTGCCAGCAGTGATGACCGAGATACGCAGTATTTT.

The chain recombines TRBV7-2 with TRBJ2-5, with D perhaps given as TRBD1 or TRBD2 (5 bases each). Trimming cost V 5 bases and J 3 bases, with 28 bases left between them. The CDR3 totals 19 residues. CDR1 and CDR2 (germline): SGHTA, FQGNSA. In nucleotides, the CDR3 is TGTGCCAGCAGCCCCCGGGGCTCGCTACTAGGGGATAAGAAAGAGACCCAGTACTTC. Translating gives CASSPRGSLLGDKKETQYF.

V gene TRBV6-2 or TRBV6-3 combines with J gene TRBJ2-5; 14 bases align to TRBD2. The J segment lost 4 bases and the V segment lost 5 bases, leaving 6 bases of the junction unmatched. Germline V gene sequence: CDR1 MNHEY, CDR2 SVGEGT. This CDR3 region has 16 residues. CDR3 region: CASSPGGTSGRETQYF. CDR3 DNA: TGTGCCAGCAGTCCCGGAGGGACTAGCGGGAGAGAGACCCAGTACTTC.

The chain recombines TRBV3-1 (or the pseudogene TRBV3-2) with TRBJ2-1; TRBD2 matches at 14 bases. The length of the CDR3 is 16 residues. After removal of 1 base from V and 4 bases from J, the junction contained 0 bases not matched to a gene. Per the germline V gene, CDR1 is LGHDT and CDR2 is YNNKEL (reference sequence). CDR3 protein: CASSQGTSGGYNEQFF. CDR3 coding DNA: TGTGCCAGCAGCCAAGGGACTAGCGGGGGGTACAATGAGCAGTTCTTC.

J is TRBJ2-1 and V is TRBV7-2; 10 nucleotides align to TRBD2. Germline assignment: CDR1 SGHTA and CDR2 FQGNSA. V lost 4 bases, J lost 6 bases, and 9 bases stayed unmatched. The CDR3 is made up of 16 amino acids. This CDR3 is CASSWKSGGALNEQFF. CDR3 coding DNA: TGTGCCAGCAGCTGGAAGAGCGGGGGGGCTCTCAATGAGCAGTTCTTC.

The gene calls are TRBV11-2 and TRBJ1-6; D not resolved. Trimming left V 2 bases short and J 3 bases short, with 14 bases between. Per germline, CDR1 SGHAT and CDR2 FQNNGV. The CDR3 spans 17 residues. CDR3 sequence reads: CASSLTALAGYNSPLHF. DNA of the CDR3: TGTGCCAGCAGCTTAACGGCCCTGGCAGGCTATAATTCACCCCTCCACTTT.

The CDR3: CASGRQGGHYGYTF. For the CDR3, the DNA is TGTGCCAGCGGCAGACAGGGGGGTCACTATGGCTACACCTTC. The gene calls are TRBV6-5 and TRBJ1-2; TRBD1 matches 9 bases. V lost 8 bases, J lost 3 bases, and 7 bases stayed unmatched. Germline CDR1 is MNHEY and CDR2 is SVGAGI. This CDR3 spans 14 amino acids.

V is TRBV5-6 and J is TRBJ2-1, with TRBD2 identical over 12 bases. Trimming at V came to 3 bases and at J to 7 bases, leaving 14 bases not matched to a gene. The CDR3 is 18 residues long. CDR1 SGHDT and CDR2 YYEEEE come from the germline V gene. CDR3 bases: TGTGCCAGCAGCTCCGCGGCGGTTGGGCTAGCGGGAGGGAATGAGCAGTTCTTC. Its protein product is CASSSAAVGLAGGNEQFF.

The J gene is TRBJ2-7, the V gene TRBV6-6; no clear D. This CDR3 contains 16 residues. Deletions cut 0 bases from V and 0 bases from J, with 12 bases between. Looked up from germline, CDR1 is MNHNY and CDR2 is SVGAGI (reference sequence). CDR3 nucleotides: TGTGCCAGCAGTTACTCTCTGGCGGAGTACTCCTACGAGCAGTACTTC. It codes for CASSYSLAEYSYEQYF.

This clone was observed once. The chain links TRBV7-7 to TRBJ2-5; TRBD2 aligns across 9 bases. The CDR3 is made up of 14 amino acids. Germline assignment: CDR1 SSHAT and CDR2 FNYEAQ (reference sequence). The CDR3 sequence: CASGGRGYQETQYF. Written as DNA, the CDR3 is TGTGCTAGCGGGGGCAGGGGGTACCAAGAGACCCAGTACTTC. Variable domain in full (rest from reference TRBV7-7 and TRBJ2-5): GAGVSQSPRYKVTKRGQDVTLRCDPISSHATLYWYQQALGQGPEFLTYFNYEAQPDKSGLPSDRFSAERPEGSISTLTIQRTEQRDSAMYRCASGGRGYQETQYFGPGTRLLVL.

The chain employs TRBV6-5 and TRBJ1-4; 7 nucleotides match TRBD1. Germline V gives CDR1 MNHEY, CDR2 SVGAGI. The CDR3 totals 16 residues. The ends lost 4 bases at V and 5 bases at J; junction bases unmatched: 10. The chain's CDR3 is CASSSPSTGRNEKLFF. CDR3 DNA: TGTGCCAGCAGTTCTCCGTCGACAGGGAGAAATGAAAAACTGTTTTTT.

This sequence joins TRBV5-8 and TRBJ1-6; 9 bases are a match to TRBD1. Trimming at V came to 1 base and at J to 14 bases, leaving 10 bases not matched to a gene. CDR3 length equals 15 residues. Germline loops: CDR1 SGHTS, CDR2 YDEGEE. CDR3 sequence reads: CASSLPGTGKWTLHF. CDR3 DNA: TGTGCCAGCAGCTTGCCCGGGACAGGGAAATGGACCCTCCACTTT.

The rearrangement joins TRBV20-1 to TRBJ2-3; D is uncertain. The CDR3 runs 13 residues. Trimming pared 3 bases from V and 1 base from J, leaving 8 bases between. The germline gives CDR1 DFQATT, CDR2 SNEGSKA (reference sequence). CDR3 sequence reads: CSASGQGTDTQYF. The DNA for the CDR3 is TGCAGTGCTAGTGGGCAGGGCACAGATACGCAGTATTTT.

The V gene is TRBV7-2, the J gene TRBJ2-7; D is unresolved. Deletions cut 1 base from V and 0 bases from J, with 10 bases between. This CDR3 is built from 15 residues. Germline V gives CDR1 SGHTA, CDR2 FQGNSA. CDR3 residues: CASSLDPAYSYEQYF. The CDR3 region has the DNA TGTGCCAGCAGCTTAGATCCAGCGTACTCCTACGAGCAGTACTTC.

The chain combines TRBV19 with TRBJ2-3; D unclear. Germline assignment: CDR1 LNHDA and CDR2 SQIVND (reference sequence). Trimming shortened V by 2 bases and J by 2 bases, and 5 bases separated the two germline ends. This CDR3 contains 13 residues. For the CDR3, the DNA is TGTGCCAGTAGTATAATGGCCACAGATACGCAGTATTTT. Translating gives CASSIMATDTQYF.

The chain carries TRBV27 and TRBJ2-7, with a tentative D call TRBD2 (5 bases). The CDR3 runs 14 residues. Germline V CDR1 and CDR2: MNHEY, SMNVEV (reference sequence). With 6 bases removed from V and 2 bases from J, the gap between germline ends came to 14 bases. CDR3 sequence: CASSRSGVPYEQYF. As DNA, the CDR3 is TGTGCCAGCAGCCGATCCGGGGTACCCTACGAGCAGTACTTC.

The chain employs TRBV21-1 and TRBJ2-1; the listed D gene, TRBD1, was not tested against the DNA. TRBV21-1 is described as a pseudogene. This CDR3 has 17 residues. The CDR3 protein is CASSKRSRDRGIDEQFF. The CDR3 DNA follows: TGTGCCAGCAGCAAAAGATCTCGGGACAGGGGAATCGATGAGCAGTTCTTC.